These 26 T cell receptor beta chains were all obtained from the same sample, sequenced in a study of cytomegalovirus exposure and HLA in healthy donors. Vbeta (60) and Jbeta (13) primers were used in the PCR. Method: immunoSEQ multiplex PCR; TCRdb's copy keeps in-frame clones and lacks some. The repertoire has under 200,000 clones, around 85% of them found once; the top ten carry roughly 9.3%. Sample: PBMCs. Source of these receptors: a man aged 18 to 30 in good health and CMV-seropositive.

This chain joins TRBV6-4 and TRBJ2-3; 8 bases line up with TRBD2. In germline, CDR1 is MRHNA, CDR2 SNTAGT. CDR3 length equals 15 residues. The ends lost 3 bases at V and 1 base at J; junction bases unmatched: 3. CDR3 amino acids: CASSEKTSGTDTQYF. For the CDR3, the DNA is TGTGCCAGCAGTGAAAAGACTAGCGGCACAGATACGCAGTATTTT.

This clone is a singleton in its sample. CDR3 sequence: CASSSGLAIYEQYF. In DNA, the CDR3 is TGTGCCAGCAGCTCAGGACTAGCGATTTACGAGCAGTACTTC. The V call is TRBV7-9, the J call TRBJ2-7, with 9 bases identical to TRBD2. Germline V CDR1 and CDR2: SEHNR, FQNEAQ (reference sequence). The CDR3 has 14 amino acids. Trimming cost V 4 bases and J 4 bases; bases outside gene matches: 5.

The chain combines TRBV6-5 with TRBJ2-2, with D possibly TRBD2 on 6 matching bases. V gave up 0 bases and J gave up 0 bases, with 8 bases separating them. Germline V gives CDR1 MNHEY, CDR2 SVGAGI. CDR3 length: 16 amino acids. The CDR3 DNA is TGTGCCAGCAGTTACTCGCCGGGAGCGAACACCGGGGAGCTGTTTTTT. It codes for CASSYSPGANTGELFF.

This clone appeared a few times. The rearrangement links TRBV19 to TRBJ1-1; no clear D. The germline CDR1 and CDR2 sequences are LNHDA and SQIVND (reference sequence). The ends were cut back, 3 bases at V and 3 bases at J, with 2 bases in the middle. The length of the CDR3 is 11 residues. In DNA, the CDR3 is TGTGCCAGTAGTATCTACACTGAAGCTTTCTTT. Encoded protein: CASSIYTEAFF.

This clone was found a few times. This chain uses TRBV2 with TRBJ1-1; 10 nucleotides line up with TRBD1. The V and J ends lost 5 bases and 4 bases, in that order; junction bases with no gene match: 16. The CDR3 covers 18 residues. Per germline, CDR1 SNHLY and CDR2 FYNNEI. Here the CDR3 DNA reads TGTGCCAGCAGTCTACCCGGGACAGGGGCCATCAGGGGCACTGAAGCTTTCTTT. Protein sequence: CASSLPGTGAIRGTEAFF. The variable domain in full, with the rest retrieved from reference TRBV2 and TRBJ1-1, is EPEVTQTPSHQVTQMGQEVILRCVPISNHLYFYWYRQILGQKVEFLVSFYNNEISEKSEIFDDQFSVERPDGSNFTLKIRSTKLEDSAMYFCASSLPGTGAIRGTEAFFGQGTRLTVV.

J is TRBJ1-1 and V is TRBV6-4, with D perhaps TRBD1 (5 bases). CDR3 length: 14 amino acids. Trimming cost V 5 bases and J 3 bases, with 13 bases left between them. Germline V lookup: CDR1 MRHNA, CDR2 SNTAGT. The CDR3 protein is CASSPRWGDTEAFF. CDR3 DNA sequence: TGTGCCAGCAGTCCCCGGTGGGGGGACACTGAAGCTTTCTTT.

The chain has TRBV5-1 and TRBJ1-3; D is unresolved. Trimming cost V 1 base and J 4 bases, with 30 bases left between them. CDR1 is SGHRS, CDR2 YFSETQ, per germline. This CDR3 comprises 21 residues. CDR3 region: CASSLSVGASPGLLAGNTIYF. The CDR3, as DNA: TGCGCCAGCAGCTTGTCCGTCGGAGCGAGTCCGGGTCTGCTAGCCGGAAACACCATATATTTT.

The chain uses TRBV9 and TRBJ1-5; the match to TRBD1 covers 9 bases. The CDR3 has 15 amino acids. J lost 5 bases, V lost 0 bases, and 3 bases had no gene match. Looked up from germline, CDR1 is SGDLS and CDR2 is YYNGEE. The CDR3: CASSVVWTGDQPQHF. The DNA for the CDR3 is TGTGCCAGCAGCGTAGTGTGGACAGGGGATCAGCCCCAGCATTTT.

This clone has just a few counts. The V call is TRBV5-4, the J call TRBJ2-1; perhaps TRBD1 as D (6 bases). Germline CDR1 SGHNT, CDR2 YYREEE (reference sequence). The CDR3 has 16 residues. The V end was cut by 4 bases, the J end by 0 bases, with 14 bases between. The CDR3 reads CASSPGALGSYNEQFF. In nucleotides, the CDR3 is TGTGCCAGCAGCCCAGGGGCTTTGGGCTCCTACAATGAGCAGTTCTTC. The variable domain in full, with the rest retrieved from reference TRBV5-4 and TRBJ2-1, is ETGVTQSPTHLIKTRGQQVTLRCSSQSGHNTVSWYQQALGQGPQFIFQYYREEENGRGNFPPRFSGLQFPNYSSELNVNALELDDSALYLCASSPGALGSYNEQFFGPGTRLTVL.

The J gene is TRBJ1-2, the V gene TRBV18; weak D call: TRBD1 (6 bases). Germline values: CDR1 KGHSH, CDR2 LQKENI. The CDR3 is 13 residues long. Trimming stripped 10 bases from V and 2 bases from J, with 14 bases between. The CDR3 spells CATTTQGNYGYTF. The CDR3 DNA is TGTGCCACCACCACGCAGGGGAACTATGGCTACACCTTC. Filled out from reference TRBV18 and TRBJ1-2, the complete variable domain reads NAGVMQNPRHLVRRRGQEARLRCSPMKGHSHVYWYRQLPEEGLKFMVYLQKENIIDESGMPKERFSAEFPKEGPSILRIQQVVRGDSAAYFCATTTQGNYGYTFGSGTRLTVV.

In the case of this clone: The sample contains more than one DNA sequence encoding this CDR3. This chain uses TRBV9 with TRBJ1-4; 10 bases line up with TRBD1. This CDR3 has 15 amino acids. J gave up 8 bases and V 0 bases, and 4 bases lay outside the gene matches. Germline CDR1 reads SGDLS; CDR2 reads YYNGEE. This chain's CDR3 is CASSVAGTGDEKLFF. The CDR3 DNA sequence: TGTGCCAGCAGCGTAGCCGGGACAGGGGACGAAAAACTGTTTTTT.

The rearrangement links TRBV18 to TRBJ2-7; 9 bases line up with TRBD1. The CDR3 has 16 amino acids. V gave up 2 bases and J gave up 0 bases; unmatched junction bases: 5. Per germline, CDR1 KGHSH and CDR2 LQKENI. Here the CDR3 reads CASSPLTGGSSYEQYF. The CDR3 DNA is TGTGCCAGCTCACCATTGACAGGGGGGAGCTCCTACGAGCAGTACTTC.

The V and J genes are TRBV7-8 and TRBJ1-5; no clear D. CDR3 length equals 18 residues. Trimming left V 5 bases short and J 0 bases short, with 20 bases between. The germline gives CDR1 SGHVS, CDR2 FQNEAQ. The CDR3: CASSHLGGQPNSNQPQHF. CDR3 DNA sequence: TGTGCCAGCAGCCACCTGGGCGGGCAGCCAAATAGCAATCAGCCCCAGCATTTT.

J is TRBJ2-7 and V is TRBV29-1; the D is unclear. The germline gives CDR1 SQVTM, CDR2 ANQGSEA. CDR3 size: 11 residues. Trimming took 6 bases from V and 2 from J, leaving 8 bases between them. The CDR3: CSVESTYEQYF. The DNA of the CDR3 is TGCAGCGTGGAATCCACCTACGAGCAGTACTTC.

CDR3 nucleotide sequence: TGTGCCAGCAGTGAATATGTGGGGGGGTTCCCGAACACCGGGGAGCTGTTTTTT. It yields the protein CASSEYVGGFPNTGELFF. The chain has TRBV2 and TRBJ2-2, with 7 positions matching TRBD2. The CDR3 contains 18 residues. The ends lost 2 bases at V and 0 bases at J; junction bases unmatched: 9. CDR1 and CDR2 from the germline V gene are SNHLY and FYNNEI. Full variable domain (remainder filled in from reference TRBV2 and TRBJ2-2): EPEVTQTPSHQVTQMGQEVILRCVPISNHLYFYWYRQILGQKVEFLVSFYNNEISEKSEIFDDQFSVERPDGSNFTLKIRSTKLEDSAMYFCASSEYVGGFPNTGELFFGEGSRLTVL.

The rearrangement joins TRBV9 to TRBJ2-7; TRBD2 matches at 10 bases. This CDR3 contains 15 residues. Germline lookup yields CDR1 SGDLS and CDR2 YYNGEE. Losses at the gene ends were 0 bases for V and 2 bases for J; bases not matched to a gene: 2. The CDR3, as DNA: TGTGCCAGCAGCGTAGGGACTAGCGGAACCTACGAGCAGTACTTC. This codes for CASSVGTSGTYEQYF.

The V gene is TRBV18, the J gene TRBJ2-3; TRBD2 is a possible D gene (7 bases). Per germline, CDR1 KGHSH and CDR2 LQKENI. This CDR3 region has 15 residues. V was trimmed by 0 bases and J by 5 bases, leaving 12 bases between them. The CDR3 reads CASSPPRGGEDTQYF. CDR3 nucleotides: TGTGCCAGCTCACCACCGAGGGGGGGTGAAGATACGCAGTATTTT.

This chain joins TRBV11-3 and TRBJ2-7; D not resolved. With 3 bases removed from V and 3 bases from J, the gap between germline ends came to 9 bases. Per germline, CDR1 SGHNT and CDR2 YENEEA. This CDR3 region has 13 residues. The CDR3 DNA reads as TGTGCCAGCAGCTTTAGTACTCACTACGAGCAGTACTTC. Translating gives CASSFSTHYEQYF.

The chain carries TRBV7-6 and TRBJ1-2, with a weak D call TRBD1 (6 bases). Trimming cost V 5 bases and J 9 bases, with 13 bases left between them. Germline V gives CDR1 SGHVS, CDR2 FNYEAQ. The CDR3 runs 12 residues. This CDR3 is CASSMLDRSYTF. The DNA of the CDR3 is TGTGCCAGCAGCATGCTTGACAGGAGCTACACCTTC.

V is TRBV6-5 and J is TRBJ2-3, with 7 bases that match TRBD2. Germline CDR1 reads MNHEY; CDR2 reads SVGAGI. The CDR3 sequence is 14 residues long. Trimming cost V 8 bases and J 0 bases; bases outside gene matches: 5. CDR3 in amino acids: CASSRDYSTDTQYF. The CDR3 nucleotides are TGTGCCAGCTCCCGGGACTACAGCACAGATACGCAGTATTTT.

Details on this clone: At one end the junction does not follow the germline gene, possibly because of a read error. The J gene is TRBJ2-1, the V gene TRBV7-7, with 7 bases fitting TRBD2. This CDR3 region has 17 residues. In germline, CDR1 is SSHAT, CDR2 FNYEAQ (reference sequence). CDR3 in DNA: TGTGCTAGCAGCCCTATAGCCGGACTAGGGACCAGGAATGAGCAGTTCTTC. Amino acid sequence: CASSPIAGLGTRNEQFF.

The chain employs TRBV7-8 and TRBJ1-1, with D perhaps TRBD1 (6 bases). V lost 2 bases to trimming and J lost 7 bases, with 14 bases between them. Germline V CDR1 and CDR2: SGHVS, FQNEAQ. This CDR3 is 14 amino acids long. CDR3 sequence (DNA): TGTGCCAGCAGCTTAAAGAGGGGGTTAAATGAAGCTTTCTTT. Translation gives CASSLKRGLNEAFF.

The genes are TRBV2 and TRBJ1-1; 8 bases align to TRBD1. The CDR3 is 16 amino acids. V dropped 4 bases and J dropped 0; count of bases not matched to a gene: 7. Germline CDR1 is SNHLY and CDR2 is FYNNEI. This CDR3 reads CASSVPAGGLNTEAFF. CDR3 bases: TGTGCCAGCAGTGTTCCGGCAGGGGGCTTGAACACTGAAGCTTTCTTT.

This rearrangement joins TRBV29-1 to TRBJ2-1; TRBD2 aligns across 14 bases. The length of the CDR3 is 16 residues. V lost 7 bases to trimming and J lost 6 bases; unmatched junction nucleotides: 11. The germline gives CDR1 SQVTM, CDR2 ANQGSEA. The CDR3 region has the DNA TGCAGCGGAGGACTAGCGGGGGGCCCACTACGCAATGAGCAGTTCTTC. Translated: CSGGLAGGPLRNEQFF.

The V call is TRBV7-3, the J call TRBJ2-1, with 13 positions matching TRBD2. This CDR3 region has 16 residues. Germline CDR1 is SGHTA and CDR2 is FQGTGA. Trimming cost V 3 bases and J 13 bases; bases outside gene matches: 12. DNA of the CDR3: TGTGCCAGCAGCTTGACGACTAGCGGGGGGCTTGTTTCTCAGTTCTTC. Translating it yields CASSLTTSGGLVSQFF.

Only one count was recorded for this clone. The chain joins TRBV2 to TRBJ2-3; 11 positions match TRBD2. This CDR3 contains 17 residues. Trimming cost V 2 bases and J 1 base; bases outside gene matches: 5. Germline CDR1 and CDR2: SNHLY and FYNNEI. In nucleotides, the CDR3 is TGTGCCAGCAGTGAACTAGCGGGGGGTACCGGCACAGATACGCAGTATTTT. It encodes CASSELAGGTGTDTQYF.